The rows below give T cell receptor beta chains drawn from one sample of a study of regulatory T cells in long-lasting Graves disease. Each CDR3 protein gets one entry after TCRdb re-called the multiplex PCR reads with MiXCR. The table has roughly 500,000 distinct CDR3 sequences, about 22% seen once; the top ten hold approximately 14%. The material sequenced was peripheral blood mononuclear cells (PBMCs), taken when the disease was refractory, from a patient treated with antithyroid drugs. The receptors come from a female donor with Graves disease. The conserved cysteine and the conserved F or W are not part of the CDR3 here.

j_gene: TRBJ2-1
v_gene: TRBV28
CDR3aa: ASSQFSGGDNEQF

j_gene: TRBJ2-7
v_gene: TRBV7-8
CDR3aa: ASSPQTGTSGRFDEQY

j_gene: TRBJ1-3
v_gene: TRBV30
CDR3aa: AWTGAGNTIY

j_gene: TRBJ1-3
v_gene: TRBV11-2
CDR3aa: ASSPRGGGSGNTIY

j_gene: TRBJ2-1
v_gene: TRBV20-1
CDR3aa: SAEGGQGGGEQF

j_gene: TRBJ2-5
v_gene: TRBV3-1
CDR3aa: ASSQDVGQQETQY

j_gene: TRBJ2-3
v_gene: TRBV11-2
CDR3aa: ASSSGTEKVGTQY

j_gene: TRBJ2-7
v_gene: TRBV6-1
CDR3aa: ASSDRANSYEQY

j_gene: TRBJ1-5
v_gene: TRBV18
CDR3aa: ASSPPGGGSNQPQH

j_gene: TRBJ1-5
v_gene: TRBV19
CDR3aa: ASSSGRSHKPQH

j_gene: TRBJ2-5
v_gene: TRBV14
CDR3aa: ASSLETGMYQETQY

j_gene: TRBJ2-7
v_gene: TRBV7-2
CDR3aa: ASSFYQRTVEQY

j_gene: TRBJ1-1
v_gene: TRBV19
CDR3aa: ASTMGRAKTEAF

j_gene: TRBJ1-2
v_gene: TRBV6-1
CDR3aa: ASSPRGGDGHT

j_gene: TRBJ2-3
v_gene: TRBV7-2
CDR3aa: ASSPTSGRVSTDTQY

j_gene: TRBJ2-3
v_gene: TRBV6-1
CDR3aa: ASSEAADSASTDTQY

j_gene: TRBJ1-4
v_gene: TRBV3-2
CDR3aa: ASSHQTVLGEKLF

j_gene: TRBJ2-1
v_gene: TRBV29-1
CDR3aa: SVEDTGEQF

j_gene: TRBJ2-7
v_gene: TRBV12-3/TRBV12-4
CDR3aa: ASSFGSQGYEQY

j_gene: TRBJ2-3
v_gene: TRBV12-3/TRBV12-4
CDR3aa: AISKGETDTQY

j_gene: TRBJ1-5
v_gene: TRBV6-1
CDR3aa: ASKPGFLRGNQPQH

j_gene: TRBJ2-2
v_gene: TRBV29-1
CDR3aa: SVELGFSDTGELL

j_gene: TRBJ2-7
v_gene: TRBV2
CDR3aa: AGSRGQGGTYEQY

j_gene: TRBJ2-1
v_gene: TRBV28
CDR3aa: ASSYGQAYNEQF

j_gene: TRBJ1-4
v_gene: TRBV29-1
CDR3aa: SVAASAEKLF

j_gene: TRBJ2-5
v_gene: TRBV10-3
CDR3aa: AITSGLAGGLETQY

j_gene: TRBJ1-5
v_gene: TRBV28
CDR3aa: ASSPVNQPQH

j_gene: TRBJ1-4
v_gene: TRBV4-3
CDR3aa: ASSQDLRVNEKLF

j_gene: TRBJ2-7
v_gene: TRBV12-3/TRBV12-4
CDR3aa: ASSLVGRGGEQY

j_gene: TRBJ2-7
v_gene: TRBV7-8
CDR3aa: ASSLVLENYEQY

j_gene: TRBJ1-1
v_gene: TRBV6-2/TRBV6-3
CDR3aa: ASSYSWSEAF

j_gene: TRBJ1-1
v_gene: TRBV3-1
CDR3aa: ASRWGTGHDEAF

j_gene: TRBJ2-5
v_gene: TRBV20-1
CDR3aa: SARAASGGAEETQY

j_gene: TRBJ2-1
v_gene: TRBV28
CDR3aa: ASSLRDSEQF

j_gene: TRBJ2-2
v_gene: TRBV11-2
CDR3aa: ASSLVGGVPGELF

j_gene: TRBJ1-1
v_gene: TRBV2
CDR3aa: ASRAGGVTEAF

j_gene: TRBJ2-7
v_gene: TRBV6-5
CDR3aa: ASSLTSGRADEQY

j_gene: TRBJ1-2
v_gene: TRBV24-1
CDR3aa: ATSDPSDYGYT

j_gene: TRBJ2-7
v_gene: TRBV25-1
CDR3aa: ASRGTFYEQY

j_gene: TRBJ1-4
v_gene: TRBV7-2
CDR3aa: ASSLQGEKLF

j_gene: TRBJ1-1
v_gene: TRBV6-2/TRBV6-3
CDR3aa: ASSYSAAEAF

j_gene: TRBJ1-1
v_gene: TRBV30
CDR3aa: AWSGSDRGAF

j_gene: TRBJ1-5
v_gene: TRBV4-1
CDR3aa: ASSQDYSPNQPQH